Below, one T cell receptor (beta chain) is given with its context. The antigen remains unidentified. In germline, CDR1 is LGHNA, CDR2 YSLEER. J was trimmed by 0 bases and V by 0 bases; bases with no gene match: 14. The CDR3 loop spans 21 amino acids. The sample comes from a study of early stage breast cancer tumors. Overall study: Of around 16 invasive breast tumors, around 13 were hormone receptor-positive, HER2-negative.

Study-wide points: Compared with adjacent normal breast tissue, tumors showed approximately 2.5-fold greater T cell density and higher clonality.

Each sample had two DNA replicates, 0.5 to 0.65 ug blood or about 1.5 ug tissue. The data were produced by immunoSEQ multiplex PCR, yet TCRdb's version contains in-frame clones alone and is incomplete. Among about 28,000 clones listed, around 50% were seen once. The specimen was breast tumor tissue. The TCR comes from a person aged 45-60 years with breast cancer. The genes are TRBV4-3 and TRBJ2-6; 7 bases line up with TRBD1. The CDR3 nucleotides are TGCGCCAGCAGCCAAGATAGGTCCGGAACAGGGGCCAGCTCTGGGGCCAACGTCCTGACTTTC. Translated, it gives CASSQDRSGTGASSGANVLTF.